Included here is one T cell receptor beta chain sequence, with context. Its antigen is currently unknown. Germline V CDR1 and CDR2: SGHNT, YYREEE (reference sequence). The CDR3 contains 11 residues. V was trimmed by 4 bases and J by 8 bases, leaving 8 bases between them. The data were taken from a study of PD-1 blockade in classical Hodgkin lymphoma. Each patient experienced a relapse that followed autologous stem cell transplantation, and brentuximab vedotin exposure varied. General study points: Newly diagnosed patients were reported to start with lower TCR diversity than healthy donors. Complete responders matched newly diagnosed patients in baseline diversity. TCR diversity rose significantly by C4D1 in CD4+ but not CD8+ cells.

The method was immunoSEQ multiplex PCR; TCRdb's version includes in-frame clones alone and lacks a portion of them. There are 55,000 to 65,000 clones in the sample; approximately 90% occur only once, and 15% lies in the top ten. The sample in question was peripheral blood mononuclear cells (PBMCs), obtained at baseline. The source is a human donor with classical Hodgkin lymphoma. V usage is TRBV5-4 and J usage is TRBJ2-3; possible D gene TRBD2, 5 bases. The CDR3 sequence is CASSNSATQYF. The DNA of the CDR3 is TGTGCCAGCAGCAATAGCGCTACGCAGTATTTT.